This T cell receptor (beta chain) was obtained from a study of shared clonotypes between healthy human individuals. Sequencing used immunoSEQ multiplex PCR; TCRdb keeps in-frame clones, though not all of them. The table lists about 1.5 million clones, approximately 98% of them singletons. Germline V gene data show CDR1 as MDHEN and CDR2 as SYDVKM. This CDR3 has 14 residues. The V and J ends lost 3 bases and 7 bases respectively, with 12 bases between them. The rearrangement joins TRBV28 to TRBJ2-2; D not resolved. This receptor was taken from a man under 40 in good health. Sequenced material: naive CD4+ T cells sorted from blood. Subset described: CD45RA+ positively selected. CDR3 loop: CASSFIPKVGELFF. CDR3 nucleotide sequence: TGTGCCAGCAGTTTCATCCCCAAGGTCGGGGAGCTGTTTTTT.